This entry features one T cell receptor (beta chain) sequence. The sample originates from a study of blood T cell repertoires in COVID-19. This table comes from immunoSEQ multiplex PCR, and its TCRdb copy is limited to in-frame clones, with some not included. Among approximately 270,000 clones listed, approximately 83% were seen once. In germline, CDR1 is LGHDT, CDR2 YNNKEL (reference sequence). This CDR3 comprises 14 residues. Trimming pared 5 bases from V and 4 bases from J, leaving 14 bases between. Sequencing used peripheral blood. The rearrangement links TRBV3-1 (or the pseudogene TRBV3-2) to TRBJ1-2; a possible D gene is TRBD1 (6 bases). This receptor was identified in a woman between 65 and 79 years old with acute or convalescent COVID-19. The CDR3 is CASSAPGEIYGYTF. Here the CDR3 DNA reads TGTGCCAGCAGCGCCCCAGGGGAAATCTATGGCTACACCTTC.